This TCR beta chain was observed in a study of T cell clones after liver transplantation. Overall study: TCRbeta sequencing after a pre-transplant mixed lymphocyte reaction identified graft-donor-reactive clones, later tracked in post-transplant blood. Timepoints were pre-transplant, pre-withdrawal, and after withdrawal was completed or failed.

With respect to this clone: Its antigen remains unidentified.

General observations from the study: These preliminary findings come from unstandardized post-transplant sampling times.

Generated by immunoSEQ multiplex PCR, the TCRdb table keeps only in-frame clones and is missing some. The sample has tens of thousands of clones, about 88% seen once. The sequencing used CD4+ T cells from blood, collected before liver transplant. The TCR sequence derives from a human donor who received a liver transplant.

The CDR3 reads CASTITEESTEAFF. In DNA form, the CDR3 reads TGTGCCAGCACTATTACCGAGGAGAGCACTGAAGCTTTCTTT. The chain combines TRBV6-1 with TRBJ1-1, with unresolved D. The germline V gene encodes CDR1 MNHNS and CDR2 SASEGT. The CDR3 is 14 amino acids. Trimming removed 7 bases at V and 4 bases at J, with 16 bases between.